The clone carrying this TCR beta chain was recorded at least ten times. V was pared by 7 bases and J by 1 base, with 14 bases between. This CDR3 has 14 residues. CDR1 and CDR2 from the germline V gene are MNHEY and SVGEGT. TCRdb recomputed calls from the 5' RACE reads with MiXCR, one row per CDR3 protein. The data show some 50,000 distinct CDR3 sequences, with about 9.1% seen just once and under 5.5% held by the top ten. This specimen belongs to a study of early T cells in non-severe SARS-CoV-2 infection. The sample consisted of whole blood. The chain combines TRBV6-2 or TRBV6-3 with TRBJ2-7, with TRBD1 as a possible D gene (7 bases). The source is an adult who was a healthcare worker with PCR-confirmed SARS-CoV-2 infection or an uninfected control (not recorded which). The CDR3 loop reads CASKPGGSSYEQYF. The CDR3 DNA reads TGTGCCAGCAAACCAGGGGGGAGTTCCTACGAGCAGTACTTC.